The rows below give T cell receptor beta chains drawn from one sample of a study of OX40 agonist ivuxolimab in advanced cancers. Some clones are missing from TCRdb's copy, which holds only in-frame ones; the method was immunoSEQ multiplex PCR. The data show about 51,000 clones, about four fifths seen once. Sequenced material: CD4+ or CD8+ T cells sorted from blood, taken in a trial of the OX40 agonist ivuxolimab. All receptors come from an adult with an advanced solid tumor such as melanoma, head and neck, liver or kidney cancer. Each CDR3 is given with its conserved first and last residue. D genes are given only for firm matches. A clone size is listed for some rows: how often the clone was seen (once, few, many), or a class if it is expanded.

d_call,v_call,clone_size,j_call,cdr3_aa,cdr3_nt
NA,TRBV2,NA,TRBJ1-4,CASSSVWFGGEKLFF,TGTGCCAGCAGTTCCGTTTGGTTTGGAGGGGAAAAACTGTTTTTT
NA,TRBV18,few,TRBJ1-6,CASSPRGELHSPLHF,TGTGCCAGCTCACCACGGGGGGAATTACATTCACCCCTCCACTTT
NA,TRBV19,NA,TRBJ2-5,CASRVQGRGYQETQYF,TGTGCCAGTAGAGTACAGGGCCGTGGGTACCAAGAGACCCAGTACTTC
NA,TRBV4-2,NA,TRBJ2-3,CASSAGGGQNTDTQYF,TGTGCCAGCAGCGCTGGGGGGGGACAGAACACAGATACGCAGTATTTT
TRBD1,TRBV19,NA,TRBJ2-2,CASSPDRGTGELFF,TGTGCCAGTAGTCCAGACAGGGGTACCGGGGAGCTGTTTTTT
TRBD1,TRBV6-5,NA,TRBJ2-7,CATRGPVEQYF,TGTGCCACTAGGGGGCCGGTCGAGCAGTACTTC
NA,TRBV19,NA,TRBJ2-1,CASKAAFSYNEQFF,TGTGCCAGTAAGGCGGCCTTCTCCTACAATGAGCAGTTCTTC
TRBD1,TRBV6-1,once,TRBJ2-7,CASRARGSYEQYF,TGTGCCAGCAGGGCCAGGGGGTCCTACGAGCAGTACTTC
TRBD1,TRBV12-5,NA,TRBJ2-5,CASGQQGADQETQYF,TGTGCTAGTGGTCAGCAGGGGGCAGACCAAGAGACCCAGTACTTC
NA,TRBV9,NA,TRBJ2-1,CASSVGGSGGYNEQFF,TGTGCCAGCAGCGTAGGAGGCAGCGGCGGCTACAATGAGCAGTTCTTC
NA,TRBV11-3,NA,TRBJ1-4,CASSLLQGSELFF,TGTGCCAGCAGCTTATTACAGGGTTCCGAACTGTTTTTT
NA,TRBV6-5,NA,TRBJ1-2,CASSYSENSNYGYTF,TGTGCCAGCAGTTACTCGGAGAACTCTAATTATGGCTACACCTTC
NA,TRBV5-6,NA,TRBJ1-5,CASSWGPGAHNQPQHF,TGTGCCAGCAGCTGGGGACCGGGGGCCCACAATCAGCCCCAGCATTTT
NA,TRBV7-2,NA,TRBJ2-4,CASSIQGAKNIQYF,TGTGCCAGCAGCATCCAAGGAGCCAAAAACATTCAGTACTTC
TRBD1,TRBV5-4,few,TRBJ1-2,CASSLARTGAYGYTF,TGTGCCAGCAGCTTGGCCCGGACAGGGGCCTATGGCTACACCTTC
NA,TRBV10-3,NA,TRBJ1-1,CATTLGRAYLSTEAFF,TGTGCCACCACTTTAGGCAGGGCCTATCTAAGCACTGAAGCTTTCTTT
TRBD2,TRBV10-3,NA,TRBJ2-7,CAISVVGLAGGISYEQYF,TGTGCCATCAGTGTAGTGGGACTAGCGGGGGGGATCTCCTACGAGCAGTACTTC
NA,TRBV4-3,NA,TRBJ1-3,CASSQDPLGSDTIYF,TGCGCCAGCAGCCAAGATCCCCTAGGGTCAGACACCATATATTTT
TRBD1,TRBV7-6,NA,TRBJ2-5,CASSLDLRGQVYF,TGTGCCAGCAGCTTAGATTTGAGGGGACAGGTGTACTTC
TRBD2,TRBV4-2,NA,TRBJ2-3,CASSMLASGADTQYF,TGTGCCAGCAGCATGTTGGCTAGCGGGGCAGATACGCAGTATTTT